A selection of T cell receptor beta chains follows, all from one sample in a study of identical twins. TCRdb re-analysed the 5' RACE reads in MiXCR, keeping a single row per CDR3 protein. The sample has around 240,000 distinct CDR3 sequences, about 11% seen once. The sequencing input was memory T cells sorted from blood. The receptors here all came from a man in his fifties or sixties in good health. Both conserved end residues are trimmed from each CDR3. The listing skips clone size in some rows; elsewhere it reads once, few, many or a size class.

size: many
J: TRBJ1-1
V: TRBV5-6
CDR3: ASSFVAGLQEAF

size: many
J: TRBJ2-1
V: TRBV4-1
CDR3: ASSPRRPGLLPKGPYNEQF

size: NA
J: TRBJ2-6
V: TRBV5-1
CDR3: ASSSNSGGALSFAGANVLT

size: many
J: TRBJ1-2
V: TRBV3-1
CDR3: ASSHLDGYT

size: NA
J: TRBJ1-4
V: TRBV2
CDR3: ASKAGTENEKLF

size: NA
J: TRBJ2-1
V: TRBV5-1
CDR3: ASSLTPGQGMGEQF

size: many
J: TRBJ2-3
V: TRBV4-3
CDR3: ASSQGYRGLVNTQY

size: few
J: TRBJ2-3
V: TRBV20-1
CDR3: SAGRPGATDTQY

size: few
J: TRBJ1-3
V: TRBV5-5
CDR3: ASSSSTGGARNTIY

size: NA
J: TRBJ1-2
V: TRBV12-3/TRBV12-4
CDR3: ASSSSRTGVSTRGYT

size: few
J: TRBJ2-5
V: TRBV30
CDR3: AWSEDRVVETQY

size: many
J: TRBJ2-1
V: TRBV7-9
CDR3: ASSLEFGGQTYNEQF